These 20 T cell receptor beta chains were sequenced from one sample in a study of CD8+CD57+ T cells in acquired aplastic anemia. CDR3 and TCR beta VDJ profiling relied on a genomic DNA template. Via MiXCR, TCRdb re-called the reads, giving one row per CDR3 protein. The data show under 350,000 distinct CDR3 sequences, with approximately 57% seen just once and 6.5% to 10% held by the top ten. Source material: sorted CD4+, CD8+, or CD8+CD57+ T cells (not recorded which) from PBMCs. The receptors stem from a human donor with severe aplastic anemia or a healthy control (not recorded which).

A few counts support this clonotype. This chain uses TRBV15 with TRBJ1-1; D is possibly TRBD1 (6 bases). The V gene lost 6 bases and the J gene lost 4 bases, with 15 bases spanning the gap. The CDR3 is 14 amino acids. Looked up from germline, CDR1 is LNHNV and CDR2 is YYDKDF (reference sequence). CDR3 sequence (DNA): TGTGCCACCAGAGGGGGGGCAGGGAGCACTGAAGCTTTCTTT. The encoded protein is CATRGGAGSTEAFF.

The chain links TRBV7-3 to TRBJ2-3, with 7 bases identical to TRBD2. Germline lookup yields CDR1 SGHTA and CDR2 FQGTGA. V was clipped by 2 bases and J by 4 bases; unmatched bases: 9. The CDR3 contains 16 residues. CDR3 bases: TGTGCCAGCAGCTTATATGGCGGGAGTGGGGCAGATACGCAGTATTTT. This gives the protein CASSLYGGSGADTQYF.

The chain links TRBV2 to TRBJ1-2; D might be TRBD1 (6 bases). CDR3 length: 16 amino acids. V dropped 6 bases and J dropped 6 bases, with 23 bases sitting between them. Germline CDR1 reads SNHLY; CDR2 reads FYNNEI. The CDR3 reads CASSESPGGPRDGYTF. In DNA, the CDR3 is TGTGCCAGCAGCGAAAGTCCCGGGGGCCCGAGGGATGGCTACACCTTC.

A word on this clonotype: A much more abundant neighbour one base away suggests this may be a read error. J is TRBJ1-2 and V is TRBV5-6; weak D call: TRBD1 (6 bases). CDR1 and CDR2 (germline): SGHDT, YYEEEE. This CDR3 is built from 10 residues. This CDR3 is CASHRDGYIF. The DNA of the CDR3 is TGTGCCAGCCACAGGGATGGCTACATCTTC.

This clonotype was seen ten or more times. V is TRBV15 and J is TRBJ1-1; 9 bases are a match to TRBD1. Looked up from germline, CDR1 is LNHNV and CDR2 is YYDKDF (reference sequence). J lost 10 bases, V lost 1 base, and 4 bases had no gene match. The CDR3 length is 13 residues. The CDR3 is CATSRGDREGAFF. CDR3 bases: TGTGCCACCAGCAGAGGGGACAGGGAGGGAGCTTTCTTT. Looking up the rest from reference TRBV15 and TRBJ1-1 gives the full variable domain: DAMVIQNPRYQVTQFGKPVTLSCSQTLNHNVMYWYQQKSSQAPKLLFHYYDKDFNNEADTPDNFQSRRPNTSFCFLDIRSPGLGDTAMYLCATSRGDREGAFFGQGTRLTVV.

This chain's CDR3 is CASSISHRGETQYF. For the CDR3, the DNA is TGCGCCAGCAGCATTTCACACAGGGGGGAGACCCAGTACTTC. The chain recombines TRBV5-1 with TRBJ2-5; 8 bases map to TRBD1. This CDR3 spans 14 amino acids. V gave up 4 bases and J gave up 5 bases; unmatched junction bases: 7. Germline-derived CDR1 and CDR2 are SGHRS and YFSETQ.

This clonotype has a handful of counts. The V and J genes are TRBV9 and TRBJ2-5; 11 bases agree with TRBD2. The CDR3 has 15 residues. Germline V lookup: CDR1 SGDLS, CDR2 YYNGEE. After removal of 4 bases from V and 5 bases from J, the junction contained 7 bases not matched to a gene. CDR3 loop: CASSKLAGARETQYF. The CDR3 coding sequence is TGTGCCAGCAGCAAACTAGCGGGGGCCAGGGAGACCCAGTACTTC.

The chain uses TRBV19 and TRBJ1-6, with D unresolved. V was trimmed by 4 bases and J by 6 bases, leaving 16 bases between them. Per germline, CDR1 LNHDA and CDR2 SQIVND (reference sequence). CDR3 length: 16 amino acids. CDR3 in DNA: TGTGCCAGTAGTACAACGCCCGTAAAGGGTAATTCACCCCTCCACTTT. Translating gives CASSTTPVKGNSPLHF.

CDR3 region: CASSIRFSGTYNEQFF. CDR3 DNA sequence: TGTGCCAGCAGCATAAGATTTAGCGGGACCTACAATGAGCAGTTCTTC. The genes are TRBV7-8 and TRBJ2-1; 8 bases align to TRBD2. CDR3 length: 16 residues. Germline V gives CDR1 SGHVS, CDR2 FQNEAQ. V gave up 5 bases and J gave up 2 bases; unmatched junction bases: 8. Using reference TRBV7-8 and TRBJ2-1 for the parts outside the CDR3, the full variable domain is GAGVSQSPRYKVAKRGQDVALRCDPISGHVSLFWYQQALGQGPEFLTYFQNEAQLDKSGLPSDRFFAERPEGSVSTLKIQRTQQEDSAVYLCASSIRFSGTYNEQFFGPGTRLTVL.

The chain joins TRBV5-6 to TRBJ1-2, with a possible D match to TRBD1 (5 bases). The V and J ends lost 2 bases and 2 bases respectively, with 10 bases between them. The CDR3 is 14 amino acids. In germline, CDR1 is SGHDT, CDR2 YYEEEE. In DNA, the CDR3 is TGTGCCAGCAGCTTCCGGCAGGGCAACTATGGCTACACCTTC. This sequence encodes CASSFRQGNYGYTF.

The rearrangement uses TRBV6-1 and TRBJ2-1; D is uncertain. Trimming took off 7 bases at V and 6 bases at J, with 22 bases between the two ends. Germline V gene lookup returns CDR1 MNHNS and CDR2 SASEGT. CDR3 size: 16 residues. Here the CDR3 reads CASTPKVGWAGNEQFF. The CDR3 DNA is TGTGCCAGCACCCCTAAGGTGGGCTGGGCTGGCAATGAGCAGTTCTTC.

This clonotype occurred many times. The chain is built from TRBV5-1 and TRBJ1-3; 7 positions match TRBD1. Germline V gives CDR1 SGHRS, CDR2 YFSETQ. There are 14 residues in the CDR3. V lost 1 base and J lost 4; bases outside the gene matches: 2. The CDR3 DNA reads as TGCGCCAGCAGCTTGACAGGGGACGGAAACACCATATATTTT. Translating it yields CASSLTGDGNTIYF.

This clonotype was observed many times. The chain has TRBV5-1 and TRBJ2-7; D perhaps matches TRBD2 (6 bases). This CDR3 is built from 15 residues. Per the germline V gene, CDR1 is SGHRS and CDR2 is YFSETQ. Trimming pared 2 bases from V and 7 bases from J, leaving 19 bases between. The CDR3 loop reads CASSFRDSHTREQYF. CDR3 nucleotide sequence: TGCGCCAGCAGCTTTCGGGACTCTCACACTCGGGAGCAGTACTTC.

Many counts were recorded for this clonotype. This chain connects TRBV2 to TRBJ1-5, with TRBD1 as a possible D gene (5 bases). In germline, CDR1 is SNHLY, CDR2 FYNNEI. The CDR3 length is 15 residues. V gave up 6 bases and J gave up 0 bases, with 12 bases separating them. The DNA of the CDR3 is TGTGCCAGCAGCAGGGCCGATAATAGCAATCAGCCCCAGCATTTT. It translates to CASSRADNSNQPQHF.

Remarks on this clonotype: Relative to the germline gene, one junction end is altered; a read error may explain this. V and J are TRBV24-1 and TRBJ2-7; D remains unclear. Germline V gene data show CDR1 as KGHDR and CDR2 as SFDVKD. CDR3 length: 12 residues. CDR3 coding DNA: TGTGCCAGCAGTTACTCCCCGCTCGAGCAGTACTTC. It codes for CASSYSPLEQYF.

The chain couples TRBV20-1 to TRBJ2-7; D is ambiguous. The CDR3 sequence is 13 residues long. Between the trimmed V and J ends, which lost 3 bases and 6 bases, there was a span of 15 bases. Germline V lookup: CDR1 DFQATT, CDR2 SNEGSKA (reference sequence). The CDR3 sequence is CSARAPLEGEQYF. In DNA form, the CDR3 reads TGCAGTGCTAGGGCCCCCCTCGAAGGCGAGCAGTACTTC.

This clonotype came up many times. The gene calls are TRBV12-3 or TRBV12-4 and TRBJ1-1; the D gene is possibly TRBD1 (6 bases). V lost 3 bases to trimming and J lost 4 bases, with 12 bases between them. The CDR3 sequence is 14 residues long. The DNA of the CDR3 is TGTGCCAGCAGTTTGATCACAGGGACCACTGAAGCTTTCTTT. Protein product: CASSLITGTTEAFF.

V and J are TRBV19 and TRBJ2-1; D tentatively fits TRBD1 or TRBD2 (6 bases each). The CDR3 sequence is 14 residues long. Trimming shortened V by 3 bases and J by 5 bases, and 11 bases separated the two germline ends. From germline, CDR1 is LNHDA and CDR2 SQIVND (reference sequence). The CDR3 sequence: CASSMGGANNEQFF. The CDR3 bases are TGTGCCAGTAGTATGGGGGGCGCAAACAATGAGCAGTTCTTC.

This clonotype has only one observation. One end of the junction varies from germline; a read error may be responsible. V gene TRBV2 combines with J gene TRBJ2-3; TRBD1 matches 7 bases. CDR1 SNHLY and CDR2 FYNNEI come from the germline V gene. The CDR3 is made up of 16 amino acids. The CDR3 DNA reads TGTGTCAGCAGTCCAAGGGGACAGAAGGTAACAGATACGCAGTATTTT. Translation: CVSSPRGQKVTDTQYF.

The chain is built from TRBV15 and TRBJ1-1; D unresolved. The germline V gene encodes CDR1 LNHNV and CDR2 YYDKDF (reference sequence). The CDR3 length is 15 residues. Trimming removed 1 base at V and 1 base at J, with 10 bases between. CDR3 DNA: TGTGCCACCAGCAGAGTAGGCAGCCGGAACACTGAAGCTTTCTTT. It codes for CATSRVGSRNTEAFF.